A single sample is the source of the 8 T cell receptor beta chains below, sequenced in a study of blood T cell repertoires in COVID-19. Profiled with immunoSEQ multiplex PCR; TCRdb holds only in-frame clones, not every one. The sample includes 250,000 to 350,000 clones, 70% to 90% of them seen just once. The sequenced sample was peripheral blood. Receptors were obtained from a woman aged 55 to 70 with acute or convalescent COVID-19.

The chain links TRBV5-4 to TRBJ2-2, with D possibly matching TRBD2 (6 bases). Trimming removed 0 bases at V and 6 bases at J, with 12 bases between. The CDR3 extends over 15 amino acids. Germline CDR1 is SGHNT and CDR2 is YYREEE (reference sequence). The CDR3 DNA reads as TGTGCCAGCAGCTTGGGGACGGGGGTCCCCGGGGAGCTGTTTTTT. It translates to CASSLGTGVPGELFF.

V and J are TRBV21-1 and TRBJ1-6; the table's D call, TRBD1, was not checked against the DNA. TRBV21-1 is flagged as a pseudogene. This CDR3 is built from 14 residues. CDR3 sequence reads: CASSNQGNNSPLHF. In DNA, the CDR3 is TGTGCCAGCAGCAACCAGGGAAATAATTCACCCCTCCACTTT.

This chain connects TRBV15 to TRBJ2-2; no reliable D call. The V end lost 0 bases, the J end lost 5 bases, and 10 bases lay between the germline ends. Germline CDR1 LNHNV, CDR2 YYDKDF (reference sequence). The CDR3 has 15 amino acids. The CDR3 DNA is TGTGCCACCAGCAGAGATTTAGTAAAGACCGGGGAGCTGTTTTTT. Protein: CATSRDLVKTGELFF.

The V gene is TRBV7-2, the J gene TRBJ1-5; the D is unclear. This CDR3 comprises 15 residues. Trimming removed 1 base at V and 3 bases at J, with 10 bases between. The germline V gene encodes CDR1 SGHTA and CDR2 FQGNSA. The CDR3 DNA is TGTGCCAGCAGCTTAGTGGGAGGTGACAATCAGCCCCAGCATTTT. Translating gives CASSLVGGDNQPQHF.

This clone has a single count. V is TRBV11-2 and J is TRBJ1-6; 10 nucleotides match TRBD1. The CDR3 sequence is 15 residues long. Germline trimming cut 0 bases from V and 7 bases from J; bases unmatched to any gene: 0. Germline V CDR1 and CDR2: SGHAT, FQNNGV. The CDR3, as DNA: TGTGCCAGCAGCTTAGAGACAGGGGGCAATTCACCCCTCCACTTT. Encoded protein: CASSLETGGNSPLHF.

The chain couples TRBV27 to TRBJ1-6; D uncertain. The CDR3 loop spans 13 amino acids. Germline assignment: CDR1 MNHEY and CDR2 SMNVEV (reference sequence). Trimming left V 3 bases short and J 7 bases short, with 7 bases between. CDR3 loop: CASSLPGNSPLHF. CDR3 DNA: TGTGCCAGCAGTTTGCCCGGGAATTCACCCCTCCACTTT.

J is TRBJ2-6 and V is TRBV5-1; D unresolved. This CDR3 is 15 amino acids long. Germline-derived CDR1 and CDR2 are SGHRS and YFSETQ. V was clipped by 0 bases and J by 1 base, with 5 bases between them. In DNA form, the CDR3 reads TGCGCCAGCAGCTTGGTTAGATCTGGGGCCAACGTCCTGACTTTC. This gives the protein CASSLVRSGANVLTF.

V gene TRBV9 combines with J gene TRBJ2-7, with unresolved D. The CDR3 is 11 residues long. Germline V gene lookup returns CDR1 SGDLS and CDR2 YYNGEE. V lost 4 bases and J 9 bases, leaving 11 bases between the germline ends. The CDR3 protein is CASSRATGQYF. Written as DNA, the CDR3 is TGTGCCAGCAGCCGCGCAACGGGGCAGTACTTC.